The clone carrying this T cell receptor (beta chain) was seen only a few times. No antigen is known for it. This sample stems from a study of T-cell reconstitution after alpha-beta-depleted transplantation in children. The CDR3 totals 16 residues. Germline CDR1 is MNHEY and CDR2 is SVGAGI. Deletions cut 0 bases from V and 3 bases from J, with 15 bases between. Findings and limits, study-wide: About two months after transplant, alpha-beta T cells reportedly came from several hundred expanded graft clones. The high TCRbeta diversity at day 60 in some patients came from surviving recipient T cells and thymic progenitors. The main origin of T-cell counts and diversity one year after transplant was newly produced T cells.

For TCRbeta, the library was prepared with unique molecular identifiers. Via MiXCR, TCRdb re-called the PCR reads, giving one row per CDR3 protein. The sample includes 450,000 to 700,000 distinct CDR3 sequences, roughly a quarter of them seen just once. The chain has TRBV6-5 and TRBJ2-7; weak D call: TRBD2 (5 bases). The receptor's source is a boy younger than two with Wiskott-Aldrich syndrome, due to receive a stem cell transplant. The sequencing used PBMCs, collected before TCRalphabeta/CD19-depleted stem cell transplant. The CDR3 spells CASSYSSEGVLYEQYF. The DNA for the CDR3 is TGTGCCAGCAGTTACTCTTCCGAGGGCGTCCTCTACGAGCAGTACTTC.